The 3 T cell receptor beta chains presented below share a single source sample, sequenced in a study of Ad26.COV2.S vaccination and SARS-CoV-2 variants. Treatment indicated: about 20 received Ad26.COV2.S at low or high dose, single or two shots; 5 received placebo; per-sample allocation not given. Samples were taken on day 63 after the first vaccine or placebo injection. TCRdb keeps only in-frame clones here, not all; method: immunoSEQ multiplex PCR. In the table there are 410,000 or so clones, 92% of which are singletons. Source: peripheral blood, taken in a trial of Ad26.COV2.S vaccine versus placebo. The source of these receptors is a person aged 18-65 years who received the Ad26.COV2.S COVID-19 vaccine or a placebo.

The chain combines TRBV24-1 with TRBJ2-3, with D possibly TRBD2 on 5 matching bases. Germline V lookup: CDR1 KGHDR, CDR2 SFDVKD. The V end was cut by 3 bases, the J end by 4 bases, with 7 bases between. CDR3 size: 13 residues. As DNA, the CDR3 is TGTGCCACCAGTGATACGGGGTCAGATACGCAGTATTTT. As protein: CATSDTGSDTQYF.

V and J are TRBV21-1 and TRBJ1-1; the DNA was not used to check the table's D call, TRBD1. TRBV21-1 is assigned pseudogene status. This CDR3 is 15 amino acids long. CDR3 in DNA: TGTGCCAGCAGCAAAGTCAACAGTATGAACACTGAAGCTTTCTTT. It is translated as CASSKVNSMNTEAFF.

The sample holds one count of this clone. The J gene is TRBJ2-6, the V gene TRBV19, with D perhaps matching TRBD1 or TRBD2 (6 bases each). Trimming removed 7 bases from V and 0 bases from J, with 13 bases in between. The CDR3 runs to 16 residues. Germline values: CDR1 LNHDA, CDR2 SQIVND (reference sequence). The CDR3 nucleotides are TGTGCCAGTATGAGGGGGGTCAGCTCTGGGGCCAACGTCCTGACTTTC. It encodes CASMRGVSSGANVLTF.